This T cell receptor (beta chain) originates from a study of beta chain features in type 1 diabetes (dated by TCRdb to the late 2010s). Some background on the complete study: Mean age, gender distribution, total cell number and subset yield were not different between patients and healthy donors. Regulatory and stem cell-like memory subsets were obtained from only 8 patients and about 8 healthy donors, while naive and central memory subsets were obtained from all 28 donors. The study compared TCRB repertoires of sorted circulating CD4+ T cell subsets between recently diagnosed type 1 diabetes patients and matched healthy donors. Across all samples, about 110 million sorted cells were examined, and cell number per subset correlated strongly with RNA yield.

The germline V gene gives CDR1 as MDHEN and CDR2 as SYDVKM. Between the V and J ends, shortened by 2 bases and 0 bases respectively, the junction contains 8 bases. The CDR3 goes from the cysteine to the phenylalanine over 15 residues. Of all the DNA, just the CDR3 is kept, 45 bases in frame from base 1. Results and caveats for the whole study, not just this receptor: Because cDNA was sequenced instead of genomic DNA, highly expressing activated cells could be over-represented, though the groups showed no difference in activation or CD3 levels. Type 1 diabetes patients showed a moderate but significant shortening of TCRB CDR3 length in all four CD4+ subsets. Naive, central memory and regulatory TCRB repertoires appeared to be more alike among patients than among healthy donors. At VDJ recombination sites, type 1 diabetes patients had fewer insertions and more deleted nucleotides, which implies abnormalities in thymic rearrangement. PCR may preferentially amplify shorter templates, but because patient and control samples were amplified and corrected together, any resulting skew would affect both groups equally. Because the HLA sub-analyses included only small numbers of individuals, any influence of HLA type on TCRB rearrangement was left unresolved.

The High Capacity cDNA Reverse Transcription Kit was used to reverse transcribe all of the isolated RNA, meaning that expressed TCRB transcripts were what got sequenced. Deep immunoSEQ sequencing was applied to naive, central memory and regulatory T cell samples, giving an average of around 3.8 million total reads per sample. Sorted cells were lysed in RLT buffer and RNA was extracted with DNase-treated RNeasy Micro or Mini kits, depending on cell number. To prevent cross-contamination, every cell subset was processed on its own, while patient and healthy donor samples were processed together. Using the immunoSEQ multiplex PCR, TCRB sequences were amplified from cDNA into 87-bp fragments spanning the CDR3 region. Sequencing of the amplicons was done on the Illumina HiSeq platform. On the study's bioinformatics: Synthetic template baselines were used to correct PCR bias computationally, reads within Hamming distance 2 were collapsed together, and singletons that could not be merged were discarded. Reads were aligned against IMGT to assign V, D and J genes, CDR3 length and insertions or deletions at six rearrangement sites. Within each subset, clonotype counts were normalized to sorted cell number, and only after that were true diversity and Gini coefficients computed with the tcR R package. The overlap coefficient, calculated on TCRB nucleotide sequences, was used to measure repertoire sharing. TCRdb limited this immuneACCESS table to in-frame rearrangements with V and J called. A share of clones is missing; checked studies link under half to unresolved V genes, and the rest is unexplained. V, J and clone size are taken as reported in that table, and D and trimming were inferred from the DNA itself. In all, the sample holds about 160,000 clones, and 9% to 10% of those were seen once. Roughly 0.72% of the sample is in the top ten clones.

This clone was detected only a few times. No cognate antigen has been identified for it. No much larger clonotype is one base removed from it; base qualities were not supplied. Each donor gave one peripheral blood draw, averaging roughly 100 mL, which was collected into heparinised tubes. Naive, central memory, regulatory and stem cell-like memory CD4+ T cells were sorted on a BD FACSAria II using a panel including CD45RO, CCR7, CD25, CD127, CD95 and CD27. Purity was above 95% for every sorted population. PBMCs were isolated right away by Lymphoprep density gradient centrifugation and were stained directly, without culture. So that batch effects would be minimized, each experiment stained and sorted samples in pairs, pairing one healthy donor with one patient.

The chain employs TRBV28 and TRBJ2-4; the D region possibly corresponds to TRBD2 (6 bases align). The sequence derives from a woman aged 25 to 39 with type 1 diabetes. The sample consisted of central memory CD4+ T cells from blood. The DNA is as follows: TGTGCCAGCAGTTTACGGGGACTAGCCAAAAACATTCAGTACTTC. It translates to CASSLRGLAKNIQYF.